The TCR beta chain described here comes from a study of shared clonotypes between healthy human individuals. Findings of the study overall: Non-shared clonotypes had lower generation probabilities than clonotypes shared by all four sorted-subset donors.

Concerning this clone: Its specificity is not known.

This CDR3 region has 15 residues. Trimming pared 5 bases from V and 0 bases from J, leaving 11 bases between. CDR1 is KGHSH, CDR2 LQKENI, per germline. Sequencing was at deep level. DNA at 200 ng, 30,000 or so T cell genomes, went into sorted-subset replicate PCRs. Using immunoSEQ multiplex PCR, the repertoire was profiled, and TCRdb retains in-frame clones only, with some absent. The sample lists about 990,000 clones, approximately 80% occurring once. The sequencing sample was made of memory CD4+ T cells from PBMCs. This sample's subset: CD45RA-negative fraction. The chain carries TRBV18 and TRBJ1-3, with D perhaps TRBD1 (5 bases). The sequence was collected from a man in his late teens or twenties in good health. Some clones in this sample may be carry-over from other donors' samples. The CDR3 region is CASSGDGLSGNTIYF. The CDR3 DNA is TGTGCCAGCTCAGGGGACGGACTCTCTGGAAACACCATATATTTT.